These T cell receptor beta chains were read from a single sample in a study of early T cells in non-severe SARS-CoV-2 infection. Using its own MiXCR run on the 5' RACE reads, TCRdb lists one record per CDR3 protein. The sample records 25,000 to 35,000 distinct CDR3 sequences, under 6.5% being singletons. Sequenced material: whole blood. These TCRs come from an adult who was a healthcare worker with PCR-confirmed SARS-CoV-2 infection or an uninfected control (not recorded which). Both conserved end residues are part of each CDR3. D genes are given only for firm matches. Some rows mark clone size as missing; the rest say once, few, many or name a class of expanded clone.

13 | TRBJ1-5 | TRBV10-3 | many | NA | CAISEDSDQPQHF | TGTGCCATCAGTGAGGACAGTGATCAGCCCCAGCATTTT
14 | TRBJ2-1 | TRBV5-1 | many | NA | CASSLDRMDNEQFF | TGCGCCAGCAGCCTCGATCGTATGGACAATGAGCAGTTCTTC
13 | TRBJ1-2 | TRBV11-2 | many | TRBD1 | CASSTGTGHGYTF | TGTGCCAGCAGCACAGGGACAGGACATGGCTACACCTTC
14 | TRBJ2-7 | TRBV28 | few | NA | CASSRPPNSYEQYF | TGTGCCAGCAGCCGCCCACCGAACTCCTACGAGCAGTACTTC
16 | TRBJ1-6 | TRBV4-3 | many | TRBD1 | CASSQDAQGTHSPLHF | TGCGCCAGCAGCCAAGATGCACAGGGGACCCATTCACCCCTCCACTTT
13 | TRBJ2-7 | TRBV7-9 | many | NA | CASSLGQPYEQYF | TGTGCCAGCAGCTTAGGGCAGCCCTACGAGCAGTACTTC
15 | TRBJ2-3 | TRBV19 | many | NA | CASSSVQISTDTQYF | TGTGCCAGTAGTTCAGTGCAGATCAGCACAGATACGCAGTATTTT
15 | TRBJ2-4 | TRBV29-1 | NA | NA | CSALDGRLAKNIQYF | TGCAGCGCCTTAGACGGACGGCTAGCCAAAAACATTCAGTACTTC
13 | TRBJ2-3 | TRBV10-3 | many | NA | CAISESVVDTQYF | TGTGCCATCAGTGAGTCGGTTGTAGATACGCAGTATTTT
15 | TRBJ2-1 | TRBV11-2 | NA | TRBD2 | CASSTGTSTYNEQFF | TGTGCCAGCAGTACCGGGACTAGTACCTACAATGAGCAGTTCTTC
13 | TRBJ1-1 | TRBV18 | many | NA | CASSLSDTREAFF | TGTGCCAGCTCACTTTCGGATACAAGGGAAGCTTTCTTT
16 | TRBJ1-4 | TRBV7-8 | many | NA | CASSLVVGRASEKLFF | TGTGCCAGCAGCTTAGTTGTTGGCAGGGCAAGTGAAAAACTGTTTTTT
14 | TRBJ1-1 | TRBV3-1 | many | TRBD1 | CASSQGGTGAEAFF | TGTGCCAGCAGCCAAGGTGGGACAGGGGCTGAAGCTTTCTTT
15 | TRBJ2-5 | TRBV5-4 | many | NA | CASSLGDYGKETQYF | TGTGCCAGCAGCTTGGGAGACTATGGAAAAGAGACCCAGTACTTC
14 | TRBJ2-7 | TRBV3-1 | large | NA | CASSQAGASYEQYF | TGTGCCAGCAGCCAAGCTGGAGCCTCCTACGAGCAGTACTTC
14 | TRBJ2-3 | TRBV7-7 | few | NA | CASSLKTYTDTQYF | TGTGCTAGCAGCTTAAAGACCTACACAGATACGCAGTATTTT
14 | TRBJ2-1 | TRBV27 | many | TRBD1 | CASSTRQGSNEQFF | TGTGCCAGCAGTACCCGACAGGGATCCAATGAGCAGTTCTTC
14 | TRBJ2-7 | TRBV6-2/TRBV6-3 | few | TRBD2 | CASSTPGLASEQNF | TGTGCCAGCAGTACCCCGGGACTAGCCTCCGAGCAGAACTTC
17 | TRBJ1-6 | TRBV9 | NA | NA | CASSERGQGSYNSPLHF | TGTGCCAGCAGCGAGCGGGGTCAGGGGTCCTATAATTCACCCCTCCACTTT
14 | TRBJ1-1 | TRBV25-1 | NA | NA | CASSEASPPTEAFF | TGTGCCAGCAGTGAGGCCTCGCCCCCCACTGAAGCTTTCTTT
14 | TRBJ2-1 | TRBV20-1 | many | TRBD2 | CSAREGTRDNEQFF | TGCAGTGCTAGAGAAGGGACTAGGGACAATGAGCAGTTCTTC
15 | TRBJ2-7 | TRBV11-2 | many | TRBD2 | CASSPRTSGSYEQYF | TGTGCCAGCAGCCCTCGGACTAGCGGGTCCTACGAGCAGTACTTC
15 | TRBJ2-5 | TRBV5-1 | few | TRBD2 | CASSRTSGGEETQYF | TGCGCCAGCAGCCGGACTAGCGGGGGCGAAGAGACCCAGTACTTC
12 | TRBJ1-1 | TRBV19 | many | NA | CASRDGNTEAFF | TGTGCCAGTAGGGACGGCAACACTGAAGCTTTCTTT
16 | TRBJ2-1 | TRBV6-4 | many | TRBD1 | CASSDRSTGAGNEQFF | TGTGCCAGCAGTGATCGGTCTACAGGGGCGGGCAATGAGCAGTTCTTC
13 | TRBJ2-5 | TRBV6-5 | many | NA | CASSRQRGETQYF | TGTGCCAGTAGTCGACAGCGAGGGGAGACCCAGTACTTC
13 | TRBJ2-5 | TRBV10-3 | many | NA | CAIRGSGLETQYF | TGTGCCATCAGGGGTTCTGGCTTAGAGACCCAGTACTTC
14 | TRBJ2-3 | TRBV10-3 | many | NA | CAIRGVTSTDTQYF | TGTGCCATCAGGGGGGTAACTAGCACAGATACGCAGTATTTT
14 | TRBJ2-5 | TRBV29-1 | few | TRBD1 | CSVEVGTGVETQYF | TGCAGCGTTGAAGTGGGGACAGGGGTAGAGACCCAGTACTTC
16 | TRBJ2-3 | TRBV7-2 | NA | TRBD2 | CASSSKAGATTDTQYF | TGTGCCAGCAGCTCGAAAGCGGGGGCTACCACAGATACGCAGTATTTT
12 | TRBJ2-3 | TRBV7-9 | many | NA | CASSLKGDTQYF | TGTGCCAGCAGCTTAAAGGGGGATACGCAGTATTTT
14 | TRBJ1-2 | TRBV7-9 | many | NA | CASSLDGFQYGYTF | TGTGCCAGCAGCTTAGATGGATTTCAGTATGGCTACACCTTC
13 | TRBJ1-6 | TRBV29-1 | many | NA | CSVGRDRNSPLHF | TGCAGCGTTGGGAGGGATCGTAATTCACCCCTCCACTTT
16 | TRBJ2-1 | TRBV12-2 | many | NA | CASLRTPRASYNEQFF | TGTGCAAGCCTACGAACCCCGAGGGCTTCCTACAATGAGCAGTTCTTC
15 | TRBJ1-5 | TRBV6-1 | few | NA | CASNQGHRGYQPQHF | TGTGCCAGCAACCAGGGGCATAGGGGTTATCAGCCCCAGCATTTT
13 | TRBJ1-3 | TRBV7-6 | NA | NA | CTSSSGSGNTIYF | TGTACCAGCAGCTCGGGGTCCGGAAACACCATATATTTT
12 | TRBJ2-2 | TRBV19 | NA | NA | CASRHTTGELFF | TGTGCCAGTAGACATACCACCGGGGAGCTGTTTTTT
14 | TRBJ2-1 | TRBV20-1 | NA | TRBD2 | CSARRPSGNNEQFF | TGCAGTGCTAGACGGCCTAGCGGCAACAATGAGCAGTTCTTC
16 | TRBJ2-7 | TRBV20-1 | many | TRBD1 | CSARWSRTGFSYEQYF | TGCAGTGCTAGATGGTCCCGGACAGGATTCTCCTACGAGCAGTACTTC
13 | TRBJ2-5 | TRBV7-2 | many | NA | CASSLEDGGTQYF | TGTGCCAGCAGCTTAGAAGATGGGGGGACCCAGTACTTC
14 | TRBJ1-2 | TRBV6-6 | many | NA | CASRATYSNYGYTF | TGTGCCAGCAGGGCGACATACTCTAACTATGGCTACACCTTC
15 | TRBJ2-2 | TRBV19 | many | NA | CASSPRVEVTGELFF | TGTGCCAGTAGCCCACGGGTGGAGGTCACCGGGGAGCTGTTTTTT
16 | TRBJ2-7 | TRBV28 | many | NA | CASTSSVGGTAYEQYF | TGTGCCAGCACCTCCTCCGTGGGGGGCACGGCCTACGAGCAGTACTTC
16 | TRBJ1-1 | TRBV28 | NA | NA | CASSPGAGALNTEAFF | TGTGCCAGCAGCCCCGGAGCAGGGGCCCTGAACACTGAAGCTTTCTTT
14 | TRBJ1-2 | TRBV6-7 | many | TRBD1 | CASSYPGQGASYTF | TGTGCCAGCAGTTACCCGGGACAGGGGGCGAGCTACACCTTC
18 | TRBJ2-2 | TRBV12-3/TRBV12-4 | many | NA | CASSPPGLSISNTGELFF | TGTGCCAGCAGTCCTCCGGGACTCTCGATTTCTAACACCGGGGAGCTGTTTTTT
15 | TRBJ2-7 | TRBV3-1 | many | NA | CASSQGWAGPYEQYF | TGTGCCAGCAGCCAAGGTTGGGCAGGACCCTACGAGCAGTACTTC
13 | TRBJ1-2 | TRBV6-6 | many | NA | CASSPQQNYGYTF | TGTGCCAGCAGTCCACAGCAAAACTATGGCTACACCTTC
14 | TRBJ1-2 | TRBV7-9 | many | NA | CASSLGTANYGYTF | TGTGCCAGCAGCTTAGGGACAGCTAACTATGGCTACACCTTC
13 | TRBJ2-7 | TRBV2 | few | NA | CASRRGYSSEQYF | TGTGCCAGCAGAAGAGGGTACAGCTCCGAGCAGTACTTC
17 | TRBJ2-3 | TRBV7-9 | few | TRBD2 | CASSPRSGLAGIDTQYF | TGTGCCAGCAGCCCGCGATCCGGACTAGCGGGGATAGATACGCAGTATTTT
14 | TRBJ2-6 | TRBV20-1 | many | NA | CSGTTGSGANVLTF | TGCAGTGGTACGACTGGCTCTGGGGCCAACGTCCTGACTTTC
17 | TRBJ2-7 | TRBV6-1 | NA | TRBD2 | CAARLAGGQLSSYEQYF | TGTGCCGCAAGACTAGCGGGGGGTCAACTTAGCTCCTACGAGCAGTACTTC
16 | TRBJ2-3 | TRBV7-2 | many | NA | CASSLDFGSRTDTQYF | TGTGCCAGCAGCTTAGATTTCGGCAGCCGCACAGATACGCAGTATTTT
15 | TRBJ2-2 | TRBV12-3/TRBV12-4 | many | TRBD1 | CASSPWTGLDGELFF | TGTGCCAGCAGTCCCTGGACAGGGCTGGACGGGGAGCTGTTTTTT
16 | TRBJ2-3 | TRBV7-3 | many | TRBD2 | CASSLTSGGAIDTQYF | TGTGCCAGCAGCTTGACTAGCGGGGGGGCCATAGATACGCAGTATTTT
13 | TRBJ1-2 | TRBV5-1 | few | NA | CASSSTNNYGYTF | TGCGCCAGCAGCTCCACCAACAATTATGGCTACACCTTC
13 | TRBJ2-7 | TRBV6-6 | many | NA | CASSEAGAGEQYF | TGTGCCAGCAGTGAGGCGGGGGCTGGAGAGCAGTACTTC
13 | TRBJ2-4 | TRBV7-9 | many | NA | CASSLGGKNIQYF | TGTGCCAGCAGCTTAGGCGGGAAAAACATTCAGTACTTC
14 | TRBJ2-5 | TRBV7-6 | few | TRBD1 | CASSFGGTGLTQYF | TGTGCCAGCAGCTTTGGAGGGACAGGGTTGACCCAGTACTTC